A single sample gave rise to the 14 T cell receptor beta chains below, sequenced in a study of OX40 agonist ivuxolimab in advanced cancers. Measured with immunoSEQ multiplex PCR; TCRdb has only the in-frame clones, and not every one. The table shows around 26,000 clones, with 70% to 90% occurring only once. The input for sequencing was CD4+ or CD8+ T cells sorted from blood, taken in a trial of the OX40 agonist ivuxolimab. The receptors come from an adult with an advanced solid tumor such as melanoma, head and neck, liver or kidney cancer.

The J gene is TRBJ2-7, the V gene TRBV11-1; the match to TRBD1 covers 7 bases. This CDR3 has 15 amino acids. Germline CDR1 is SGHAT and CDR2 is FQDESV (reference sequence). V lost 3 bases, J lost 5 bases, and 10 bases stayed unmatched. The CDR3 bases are TGTGCCAGCAGCTTTAGTCTTACAGGGGACGACGAGCAGTACTTC. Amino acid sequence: CASSFSLTGDDEQYF.

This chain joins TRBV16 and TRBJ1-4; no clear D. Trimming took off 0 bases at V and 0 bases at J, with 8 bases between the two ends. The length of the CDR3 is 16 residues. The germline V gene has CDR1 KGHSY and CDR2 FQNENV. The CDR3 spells CASSQSFVATNEKLFF. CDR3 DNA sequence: TGTGCCAGCAGCCAATCGTTTGTGGCAACTAATGAAAAACTGTTTTTT.

The CDR3 region has the DNA TGTGCCAGTGGACAGACAAACACTGAAGCTTTCTTT. As protein: CASGQTNTEAFF. The gene calls are TRBV19 and TRBJ1-1, with D possibly TRBD1 on 6 matching bases. V was cut by 8 bases and J by 2 bases, with 9 bases left in between. CDR1 is LNHDA and CDR2 is SQIVND in the germline V gene (reference sequence). The CDR3 covers 12 residues.

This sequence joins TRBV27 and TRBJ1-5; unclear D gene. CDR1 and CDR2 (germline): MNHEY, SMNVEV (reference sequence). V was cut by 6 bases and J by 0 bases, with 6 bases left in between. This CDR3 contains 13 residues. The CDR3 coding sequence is TGTGCCAGCAGCACTTATAGCAATCAGCCCCAGCATTTT. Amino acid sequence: CASSTYSNQPQHF.

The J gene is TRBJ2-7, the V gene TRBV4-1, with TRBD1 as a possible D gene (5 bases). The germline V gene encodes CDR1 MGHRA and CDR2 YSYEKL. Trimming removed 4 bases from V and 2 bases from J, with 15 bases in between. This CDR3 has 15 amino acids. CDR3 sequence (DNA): TGCGCCAGCAGCCCCTCGACAGTTAATCCCTACGAGCAGTACTTC. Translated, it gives CASSPSTVNPYEQYF.

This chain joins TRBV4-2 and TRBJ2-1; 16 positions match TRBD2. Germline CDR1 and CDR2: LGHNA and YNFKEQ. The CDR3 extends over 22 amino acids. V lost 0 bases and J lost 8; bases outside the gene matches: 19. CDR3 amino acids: CASSQDPPGTSGRVILGDEQFF. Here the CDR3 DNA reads TGTGCCAGCAGCCAAGACCCACCCGGGACTAGCGGGAGGGTGATTTTGGGCGATGAGCAGTTCTTC.

CDR3 region: CASSIFGNTIYF. Written as DNA, the CDR3 is TGTGCCAGCAGCATCTTTGGAAACACCATATATTTT. The V and J genes are TRBV16 and TRBJ1-3; no definite D call. Between the trimmed V and J ends, which lost 5 bases and 3 bases, there was a span of 5 bases. The CDR3 runs to 12 residues. Germline values: CDR1 KGHSY, CDR2 FQNENV.

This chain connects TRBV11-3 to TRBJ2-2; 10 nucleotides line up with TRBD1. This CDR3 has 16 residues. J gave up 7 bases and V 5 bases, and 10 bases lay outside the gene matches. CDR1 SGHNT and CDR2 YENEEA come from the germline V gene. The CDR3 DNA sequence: TGTGCCAGCAGCCCCGACAGGGGGCGAAAAGGCGGGGAGCTGTTTTTT. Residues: CASSPDRGRKGGELFF. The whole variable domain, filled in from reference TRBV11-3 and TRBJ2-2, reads EAGVVQSPRYKIIEKKQPVAFWCNPISGHNTLYWYLQNLGQGPELLIRYENEEAVDDSQLPKDRFSAERLKGVDSTLKIQPAELGDSAVYLCASSPDRGRKGGELFFGEGSRLTVL.

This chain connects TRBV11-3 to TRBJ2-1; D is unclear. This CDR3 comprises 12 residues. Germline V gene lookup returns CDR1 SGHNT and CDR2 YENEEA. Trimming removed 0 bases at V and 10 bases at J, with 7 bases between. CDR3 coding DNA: TGTGCCAGCAGCTTAGATAGAATAGAGCAGTTCTTC. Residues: CASSLDRIEQFF.

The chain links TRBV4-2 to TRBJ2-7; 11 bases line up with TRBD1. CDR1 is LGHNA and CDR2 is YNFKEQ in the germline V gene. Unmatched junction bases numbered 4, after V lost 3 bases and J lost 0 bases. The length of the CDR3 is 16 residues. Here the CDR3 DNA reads TGTGCCAGCAGCCATGCCGGGACAGGGGGCTCCTACGAGCAGTACTTC. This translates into CASSHAGTGGSYEQYF.

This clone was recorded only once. The CDR3, as DNA: TGTGCCAGCTCAGGTCGTTCAGGGCGCGGGACTGAAGCTTTCTTT. Protein product: CASSGRSGRGTEAFF. The chain combines TRBV27 with TRBJ1-1, with D maybe TRBD1 (5 bases). Germline assignment: CDR1 MNHEY and CDR2 SMNVEV (reference sequence). Trimming removed 8 bases at V and 5 bases at J, with 21 bases between. There are 15 residues in the CDR3.

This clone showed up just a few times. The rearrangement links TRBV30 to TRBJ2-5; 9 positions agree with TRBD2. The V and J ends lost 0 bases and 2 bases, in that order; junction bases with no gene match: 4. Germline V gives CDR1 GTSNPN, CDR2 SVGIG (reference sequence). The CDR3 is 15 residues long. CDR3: CAWSVRRGGQETQYF. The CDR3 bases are TGTGCCTGGAGTGTACGGCGGGGGGGGCAAGAGACCCAGTACTTC. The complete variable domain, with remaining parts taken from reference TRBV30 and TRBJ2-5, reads SQTIHQWPATLVQPVGSPLSLECTVEGTSNPNLYWYRQAAGRGLQLLFYSVGIGQISSEVPQNLSASRPQDRQFILSSKKLLLSDSGFYLCAWSVRRGGQETQYFGPGTRLLVL.

Written as DNA, the CDR3 is TGTGCCAGCAGCACCCCGGACAGGGGCCGCCCAAGCTCCTACAATGAGCAGTTCTTC. Protein product: CASSTPDRGRPSSYNEQFF. J is TRBJ2-1 and V is TRBV7-8, with 9 positions matching TRBD1. Germline CDR1 is SGHVS and CDR2 is FQNEAQ. Trimming removed 5 bases from V and 0 bases from J; junction bases left unmatched: 14. This CDR3 contains 19 residues. Variable domain in full (rest from reference TRBV7-8 and TRBJ2-1): GAGVSQSPRYKVAKRGQDVALRCDPISGHVSLFWYQQALGQGPEFLTYFQNEAQLDKSGLPSDRFFAERPEGSVSTLKIQRTQQEDSAVYLCASSTPDRGRPSSYNEQFFGPGTRLTVL.

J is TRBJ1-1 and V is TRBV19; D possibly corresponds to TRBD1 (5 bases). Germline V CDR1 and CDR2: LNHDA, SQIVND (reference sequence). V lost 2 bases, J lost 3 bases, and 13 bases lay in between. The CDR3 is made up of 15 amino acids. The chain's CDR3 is CASSILGPVDTEAFF. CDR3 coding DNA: TGTGCCAGTAGTATATTGGGACCGGTTGACACTGAAGCTTTCTTT.